These T cell receptor beta chains were read from a single sample in a study of regulatory T cells in long-lasting Graves disease. Each CDR3 protein gets one entry after TCRdb re-called the multiplex PCR reads with MiXCR. The sample has some 370,000 distinct CDR3 sequences, over 9.5% seen once; the top ten hold 18%. The same specimen was also included in a second study, on T cells in Graves' hyperthyroidism and ophthalmopathy.

The sequences come from peripheral blood mononuclear cells (PBMCs), collected at new diagnosis, from a patient treated with antithyroid drugs. These TCRs come from a woman aged 18-30 years with Graves disease. Both conserved end residues are part of each CDR3. A D gene is named only where the DNA matches it firmly. Some rows have no size entry. The others give once, few or many, or a class for an expanded clone.

D gene: .; CDR3 length: 14; V gene: TRBV6-2/TRBV6-3; J gene: TRBJ1-2; clone size: few; CDR3 DNA: TGTGCCCCGTCCCTGTCGCGGGGGAAGAATGGCTACACCTTC; CDR3 protein: CAPSLSRGKNGYTF
D gene: TRBD2; CDR3 length: 17; V gene: TRBV20-1; J gene: TRBJ2-7; clone size: few; CDR3 DNA: TGCAGTGCCCGACTTCCCGGGACTAGCGGGGCTTGGAACGAGCAGTACTTC; CDR3 protein: CSARLPGTSGAWNEQYF
D gene: .; CDR3 length: 14; V gene: TRBV19; J gene: TRBJ1-6; clone size: .; CDR3 DNA: TGTGCCAGTACCATAGACAAAGTTAATTCACCCCTCCACTTT; CDR3 protein: CASTIDKVNSPLHF
D gene: .; CDR3 length: 14; V gene: TRBV3-1; J gene: TRBJ1-5; clone size: many; CDR3 DNA: TGTGCCAGCAGCCACGGGATTAGCAATCAGCCCCAGCATTTT; CDR3 protein: CASSHGISNQPQHF
D gene: .; CDR3 length: 12; V gene: TRBV11-2; J gene: TRBJ1-6; clone size: many; CDR3 DNA: TGTGCCAGCAGCCAAGAGTGGTCACCCCTCCACTTT; CDR3 protein: CASSQEWSPLHF
D gene: TRBD1; CDR3 length: 17; V gene: TRBV11-2; J gene: TRBJ1-2; clone size: many; CDR3 DNA: TGTGCCAGCAGCTTTACAGGGGCGGCGGGGGGTAACTATGGCTACACCTTC; CDR3 protein: CASSFTGAAGGNYGYTF
D gene: .; CDR3 length: 14; V gene: TRBV10-3; J gene: TRBJ2-5; clone size: few; CDR3 DNA: TGTGCCATCAGTGAGTCGATAGGCCAAGAGACCCAGTACTTC; CDR3 protein: CAISESIGQETQYF
D gene: TRBD2; CDR3 length: 16; V gene: TRBV24-1; J gene: TRBJ2-1; clone size: many; CDR3 DNA: TGTGCCACCAGCGACCGGGACTACACTAGGTTTGATGAGCAGTTCTTC; CDR3 protein: CATSDRDYTRFDEQFF
D gene: .; CDR3 length: 17; V gene: TRBV11-2; J gene: TRBJ2-1; clone size: many; CDR3 DNA: TGTGCCAGCACCCACCGGGGGGGACAGGGTTTTCTCAATGAGCAGTTCTTC; CDR3 protein: CASTHRGGQGFLNEQFF
D gene: .; CDR3 length: 12; V gene: TRBV30; J gene: TRBJ2-1; clone size: many; CDR3 DNA: TGTGCCTGGAGGTCTGACTACAATGAGCAGTTCTTC; CDR3 protein: CAWRSDYNEQFF
D gene: TRBD1; CDR3 length: 20; V gene: TRBV7-9; J gene: TRBJ2-3; clone size: .; CDR3 DNA: TGTGCCAGCAGCACGAGCTTTGAGGACAGGGCGGCTAGTCGGGCAGATACGCAGTATTTT; CDR3 protein: CASSTSFEDRAASRADTQYF
D gene: TRBD2; CDR3 length: 15; V gene: TRBV5-8; J gene: TRBJ2-3; clone size: few; CDR3 DNA: TGTGCCAGCAGCTCAACAGGACTAGGGACAGATACGCAGTATTTT; CDR3 protein: CASSSTGLGTDTQYF
D gene: .; CDR3 length: 12; V gene: TRBV11-1; J gene: TRBJ2-1; clone size: many; CDR3 DNA: TGTGCCAGCAGCTTAATGGGTAGTGAGCAGTTCTTC; CDR3 protein: CASSLMGSEQFF
D gene: .; CDR3 length: 14; V gene: TRBV9; J gene: TRBJ1-1; clone size: .; CDR3 DNA: TGTGCCAGCAGCGACCCCCGAGGAGCCACTGAAGCTTTCTTT; CDR3 protein: CASSDPRGATEAFF
D gene: .; CDR3 length: 15; V gene: TRBV2; J gene: TRBJ2-3; clone size: .; CDR3 DNA: TGTGCCAGCAGTGAAGGCGGCTCGAGCACAGATACGCAGTATTTT; CDR3 protein: CASSEGGSSTDTQYF
D gene: .; CDR3 length: 14; V gene: TRBV20-1; J gene: TRBJ1-5; clone size: many; CDR3 DNA: TGCAGTGCTAGAGATCCCCTGGGGAATCAGCCCCAGCATTTT; CDR3 protein: CSARDPLGNQPQHF
D gene: TRBD2; CDR3 length: 13; V gene: TRBV12-3/TRBV12-4; J gene: TRBJ2-1; clone size: many; CDR3 DNA: TGTGCCAGCAGAAGAGCGGGAGGCTATGAGCAGTTCTTC; CDR3 protein: CASRRAGGYEQFF
D gene: TRBD2; CDR3 length: 18; V gene: TRBV7-2; J gene: TRBJ2-2; clone size: .; CDR3 DNA: TGTGCCAGCACCCTGGGACTAGCGGGGGTAATGAACACCGGGGAGCTGTTTTTT; CDR3 protein: CASTLGLAGVMNTGELFF
D gene: .; CDR3 length: 19; V gene: TRBV11-2; J gene: TRBJ1-1; clone size: many; CDR3 DNA: TGTGCCAGCAGCTTAGCCGTGCGGCTTAACAGGCGCATGAACACTGAAGCTTTCTTT; CDR3 protein: CASSLAVRLNRRMNTEAFF
D gene: .; CDR3 length: 14; V gene: TRBV6-2/TRBV6-3; J gene: TRBJ2-3; clone size: .; CDR3 DNA: TGTGCCAGCAGTTACGGAGCTAGAGCAGATACGCAGTATTTT; CDR3 protein: CASSYGARADTQYF
D gene: TRBD1; CDR3 length: 14; V gene: TRBV29-1; J gene: TRBJ1-5; clone size: .; CDR3 DNA: TGCAGCGTCCGCCGGGACAGTAGCAATCAGCCCCAGCATTTT; CDR3 protein: CSVRRDSSNQPQHF
D gene: TRBD1; CDR3 length: 14; V gene: TRBV12-3/TRBV12-4; J gene: TRBJ1-5; clone size: few; CDR3 DNA: TGTGCCAGCAGCCGAGACAGGGAGGATCAGCCCCAGCATTTT; CDR3 protein: CASSRDREDQPQHF
D gene: TRBD1; CDR3 length: 13; V gene: TRBV2; J gene: TRBJ2-2; clone size: many; CDR3 DNA: TGTGCCAGCAGCGGACAGGGGTCCGGGGAGCTGTTTTTT; CDR3 protein: CASSGQGSGELFF
D gene: TRBD2; CDR3 length: 17; V gene: TRBV7-8; J gene: TRBJ2-5; clone size: many; CDR3 DNA: TGTGCCAACAGCTTACTGGGTGGCGGGAGGGTTCCAGAGACCCAGTACTTC; CDR3 protein: CANSLLGGGRVPETQYF
D gene: .; CDR3 length: 15; V gene: TRBV3-1; J gene: TRBJ2-7; clone size: many; CDR3 DNA: TGTGCCAGCAGCCAAGTGGACAACCTTTACTACGAGCAGTACTTC; CDR3 protein: CASSQVDNLYYEQYF
D gene: .; CDR3 length: 12; V gene: TRBV4-3; J gene: TRBJ2-5; clone size: .; CDR3 DNA: TGCGCCAGCAGCCAAGATAAGGAGACCCAGTACTTC; CDR3 protein: CASSQDKETQYF
D gene: .; CDR3 length: 13; V gene: TRBV6-1; J gene: TRBJ1-6; clone size: many; CDR3 DNA: TGTGCCAGCCAGATCTCCTATAATTCACCCCTCCACTTT; CDR3 protein: CASQISYNSPLHF
D gene: .; CDR3 length: 14; V gene: TRBV5-1; J gene: TRBJ2-7; clone size: few; CDR3 DNA: TGCGCCAGCAGCTTGAGAACCGGTACCTACGAGCAGTACTTC; CDR3 protein: CASSLRTGTYEQYF
D gene: .; CDR3 length: 13; V gene: TRBV18; J gene: TRBJ1-2; clone size: many; CDR3 DNA: TGTGCCAGCTCACCACGAGTACACTATGGCTACACCTTC; CDR3 protein: CASSPRVHYGYTF
D gene: TRBD1; CDR3 length: 15; V gene: TRBV7-6; J gene: TRBJ2-1; clone size: .; CDR3 DNA: TGTGCCAGCAGGCCGGGACAGGGCCTTATGGATGAGCAGTTCTTC; CDR3 protein: CASRPGQGLMDEQFF
D gene: TRBD2; CDR3 length: 13; V gene: TRBV6-5; J gene: TRBJ2-5; clone size: many; CDR3 DNA: TGTGCCAGCAGTTTTCGACTAGCGGAGACCCAGTACTTC; CDR3 protein: CASSFRLAETQYF
D gene: TRBD2; CDR3 length: 21; V gene: TRBV7-8; J gene: TRBJ2-1; clone size: .; CDR3 DNA: TGTGCCAGCAGCTTAAAGTCAGGGACCAGCGGGAGGGCCGTCTACTACAATGAGCAGTTCTTC; CDR3 protein: CASSLKSGTSGRAVYYNEQFF
D gene: TRBD1; CDR3 length: 15; V gene: TRBV4-3; J gene: TRBJ1-2; clone size: many; CDR3 DNA: TGCGCCAGCAGCCCCCCGGGACAGGATAACTATGGCTACACCTTC; CDR3 protein: CASSPPGQDNYGYTF
D gene: .; CDR3 length: 13; V gene: TRBV12-5; J gene: TRBJ1-5; clone size: few; CDR3 DNA: TGTGCTAGTGCCCTAGACTTCGTTCAGCCCCAGCATTTT; CDR3 protein: CASALDFVQPQHF
D gene: .; CDR3 length: 15; V gene: TRBV28; J gene: TRBJ2-1; clone size: once; CDR3 DNA: TGTGCCAGCAGTCCCAGAACGGGTACTGGCTACGAGCAGTTCTTC; CDR3 protein: CASSPRTGTGYEQFF
D gene: .; CDR3 length: 15; V gene: TRBV19; J gene: TRBJ1-5; clone size: .; CDR3 DNA: TGTGCCAGTAGTATTGTGGCCAATCGGGATCAGCCCCAGCATTTT; CDR3 protein: CASSIVANRDQPQHF
D gene: TRBD1; CDR3 length: 16; V gene: TRBV25-1; J gene: TRBJ1-6; clone size: many; CDR3 DNA: TGTGCCAGCAGTGGGGCGGACAGGGGTTTCAATTCACCCCTCCACTTT; CDR3 protein: CASSGADRGFNSPLHF
D gene: TRBD2; CDR3 length: 15; V gene: TRBV4-3; J gene: TRBJ2-2; clone size: .; CDR3 DNA: TGCGCCACTCGCGGGGGGGCGGGGCGCACCGGGGAGCTGTTTTTT; CDR3 protein: CATRGGAGRTGELFF
D gene: .; CDR3 length: 19; V gene: TRBV12-3/TRBV12-4; J gene: TRBJ2-2; clone size: .; CDR3 DNA: TGTGCCAGCAGTTTTAACTCTTTCGTAGGGGGGGCGTTTCTCGGGGAGCTGTTTTTT; CDR3 protein: CASSFNSFVGGAFLGELFF
D gene: .; CDR3 length: 13; V gene: TRBV6-2/TRBV6-3; J gene: TRBJ2-1; clone size: few; CDR3 DNA: TGTGCCAGCAGTCCGACCAGCTACAATGAGCGGTTCTTC; CDR3 protein: CASSPTSYNERFF
D gene: .; CDR3 length: 15; V gene: TRBV28; J gene: TRBJ1-6; clone size: many; CDR3 DNA: TGTGCCAGCAGTCCCCTCGTGATGGGCAATTCACCCCTCCACTTT; CDR3 protein: CASSPLVMGNSPLHF
D gene: TRBD1; CDR3 length: 15; V gene: TRBV20-1; J gene: TRBJ2-7; clone size: few; CDR3 DNA: TGCAGTGCTAGGTCGTTTAGGGACAGGTCGGACGAGCAGTACTTC; CDR3 protein: CSARSFRDRSDEQYF